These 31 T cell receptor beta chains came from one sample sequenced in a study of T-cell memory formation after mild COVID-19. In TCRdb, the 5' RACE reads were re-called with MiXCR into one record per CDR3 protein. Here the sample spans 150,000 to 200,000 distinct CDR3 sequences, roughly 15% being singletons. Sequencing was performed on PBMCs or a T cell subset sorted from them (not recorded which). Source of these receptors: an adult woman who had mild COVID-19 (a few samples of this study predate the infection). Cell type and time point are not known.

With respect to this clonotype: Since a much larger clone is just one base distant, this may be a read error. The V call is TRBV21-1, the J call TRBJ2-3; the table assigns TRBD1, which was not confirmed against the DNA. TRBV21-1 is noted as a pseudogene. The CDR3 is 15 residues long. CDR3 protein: CARSPRQGEFDTQYF. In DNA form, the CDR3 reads TGTGCCAGAAGCCCGAGACAGGGAGAGTTCGATACGCAGTATTTT.

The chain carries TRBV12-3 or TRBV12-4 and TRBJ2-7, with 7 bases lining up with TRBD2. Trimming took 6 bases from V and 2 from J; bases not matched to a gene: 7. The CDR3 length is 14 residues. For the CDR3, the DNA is TGTGCCAGCAGACCTGGGGGGGTGACCTACGAGCAGTACTTC. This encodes CASRPGGVTYEQYF.

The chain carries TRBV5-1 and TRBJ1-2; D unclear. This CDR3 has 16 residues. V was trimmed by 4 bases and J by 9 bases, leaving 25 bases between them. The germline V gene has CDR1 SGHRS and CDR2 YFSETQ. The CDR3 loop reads CASSPEAGEDGFSYTF. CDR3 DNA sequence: TGCGCCAGCAGCCCCGAGGCCGGGGAGGACGGTTTTAGCTACACCTTC.

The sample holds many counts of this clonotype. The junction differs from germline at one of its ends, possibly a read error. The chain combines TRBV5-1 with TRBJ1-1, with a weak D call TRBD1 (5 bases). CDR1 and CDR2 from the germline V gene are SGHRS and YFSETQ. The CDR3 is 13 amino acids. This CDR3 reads CASSFQGNTEAFF. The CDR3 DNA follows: TGTGCCAGCAGTTTCCAGGGGAACACTGAAGCTTTCTTT.

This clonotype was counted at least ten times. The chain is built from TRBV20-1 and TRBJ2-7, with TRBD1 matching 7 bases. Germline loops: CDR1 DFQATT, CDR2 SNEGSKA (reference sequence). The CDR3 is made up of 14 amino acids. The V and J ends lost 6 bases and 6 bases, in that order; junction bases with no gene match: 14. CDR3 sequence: CSAREQGIWSEQYF. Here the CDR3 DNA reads TGCAGTGCCAGGGAACAGGGGATTTGGAGCGAGCAGTACTTC.

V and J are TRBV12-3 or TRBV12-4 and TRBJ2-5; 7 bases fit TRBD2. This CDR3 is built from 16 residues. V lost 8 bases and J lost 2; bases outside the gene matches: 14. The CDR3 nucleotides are TGTGCCAGCGCATTGGGGGGGTCACTGCTGCAAGAGACCCAGTACTTC. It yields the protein CASALGGSLLQETQYF.

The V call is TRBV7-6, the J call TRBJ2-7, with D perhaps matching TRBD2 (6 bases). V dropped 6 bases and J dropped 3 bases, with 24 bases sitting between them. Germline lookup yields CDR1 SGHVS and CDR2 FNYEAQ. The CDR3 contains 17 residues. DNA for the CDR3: TGTGCCAGCAGGGCGACCCTCGATGGGCTAGCGAACTACGAGCAGTACTTC. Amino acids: CASRATLDGLANYEQYF.

CDR3 nucleotides: TGCAGTGCTAGACTAGTTTCGGAGACCCAGTACTTC. Translated: CSARLVSETQYF. The chain carries TRBV20-1 and TRBJ2-5; D ambiguous. Germline V gene lookup returns CDR1 DFQATT and CDR2 SNEGSKA (reference sequence). V lost 2 bases and J 5 bases, leaving 9 bases between the germline ends. The CDR3 covers 12 residues.

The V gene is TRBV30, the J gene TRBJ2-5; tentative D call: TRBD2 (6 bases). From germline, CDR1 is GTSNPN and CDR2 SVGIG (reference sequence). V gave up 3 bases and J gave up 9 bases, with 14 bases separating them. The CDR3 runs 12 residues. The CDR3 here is CAWSLGGMAQYF. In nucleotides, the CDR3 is TGTGCCTGGAGCCTCGGAGGGATGGCCCAGTACTTC.

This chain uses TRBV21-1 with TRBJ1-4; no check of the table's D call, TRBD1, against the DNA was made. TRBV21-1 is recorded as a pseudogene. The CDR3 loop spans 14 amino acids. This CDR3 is CASSLARDSEKLFF. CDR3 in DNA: TGTGCCAGCAGCCTCGCCCGGGACAGTGAAAAACTGTTTTTT.

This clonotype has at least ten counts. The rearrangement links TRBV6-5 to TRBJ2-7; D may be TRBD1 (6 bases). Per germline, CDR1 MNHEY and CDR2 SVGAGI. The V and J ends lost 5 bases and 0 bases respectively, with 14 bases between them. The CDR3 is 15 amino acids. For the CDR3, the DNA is TGTGCCAGCAGTAACCAGGGGCTTCTCTCCTACGAGCAGTACTTC. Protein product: CASSNQGLLSYEQYF.

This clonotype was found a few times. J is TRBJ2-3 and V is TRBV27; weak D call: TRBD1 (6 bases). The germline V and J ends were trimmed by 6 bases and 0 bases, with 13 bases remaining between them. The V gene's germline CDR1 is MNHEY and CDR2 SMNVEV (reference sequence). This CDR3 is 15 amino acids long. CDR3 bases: TGTGCCAGCAGGGACGACAGGTCTAGCACAGATACGCAGTATTTT. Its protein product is CASRDDRSSTDTQYF.

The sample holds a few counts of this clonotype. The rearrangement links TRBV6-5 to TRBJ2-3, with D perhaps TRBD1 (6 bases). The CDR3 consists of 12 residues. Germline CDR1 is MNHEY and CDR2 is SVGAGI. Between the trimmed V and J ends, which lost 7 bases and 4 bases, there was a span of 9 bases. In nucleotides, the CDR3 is TGTGCCAGCACAGGGGCGGCAGATACGCAGTATTTT. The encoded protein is CASTGAADTQYF.

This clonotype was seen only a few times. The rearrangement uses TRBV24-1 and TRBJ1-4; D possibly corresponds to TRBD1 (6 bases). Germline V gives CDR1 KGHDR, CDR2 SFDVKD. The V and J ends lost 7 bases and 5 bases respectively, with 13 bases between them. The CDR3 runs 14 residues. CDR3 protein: CATSSGTPNEKLFF. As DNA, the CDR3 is TGTGCCACCAGCTCCGGGACACCGAATGAAAAACTGTTTTTT.

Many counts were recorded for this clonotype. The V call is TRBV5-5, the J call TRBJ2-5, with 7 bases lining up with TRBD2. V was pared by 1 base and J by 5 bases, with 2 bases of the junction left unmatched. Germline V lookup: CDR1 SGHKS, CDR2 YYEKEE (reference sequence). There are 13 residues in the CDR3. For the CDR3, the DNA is TGTGCCAGCAGCTTGTGGGAGGGCGAGACCCAGTACTTC. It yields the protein CASSLWEGETQYF.

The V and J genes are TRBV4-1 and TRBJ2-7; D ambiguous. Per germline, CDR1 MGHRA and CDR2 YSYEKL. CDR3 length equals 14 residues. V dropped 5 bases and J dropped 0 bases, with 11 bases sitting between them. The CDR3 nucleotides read TGCGCCAGCAGCGTACTTAGGAGCTCCTACGAGCAGTACTTC. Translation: CASSVLRSSYEQYF.

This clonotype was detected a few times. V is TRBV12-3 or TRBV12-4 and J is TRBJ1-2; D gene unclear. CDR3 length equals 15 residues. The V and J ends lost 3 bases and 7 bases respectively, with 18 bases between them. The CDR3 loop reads CASSFDSWGLGGYTF. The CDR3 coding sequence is TGTGCCAGCAGTTTCGATTCTTGGGGTTTAGGTGGCTACACCTTC.

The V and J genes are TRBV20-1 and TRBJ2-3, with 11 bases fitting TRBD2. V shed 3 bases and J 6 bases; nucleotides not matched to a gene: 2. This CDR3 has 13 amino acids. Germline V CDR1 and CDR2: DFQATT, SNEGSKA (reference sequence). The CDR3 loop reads CSARTSGADTQYF. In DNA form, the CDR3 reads TGCAGTGCTAGGACTAGCGGGGCGGATACGCAGTATTTT.

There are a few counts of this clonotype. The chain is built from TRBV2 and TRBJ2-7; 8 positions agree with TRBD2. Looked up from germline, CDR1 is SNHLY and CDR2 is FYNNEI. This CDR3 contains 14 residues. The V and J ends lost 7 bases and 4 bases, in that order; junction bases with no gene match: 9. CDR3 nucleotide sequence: TGTGCCAGCACCAAACTAGCGGAAACTTACGAGCAGTACTTC. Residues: CASTKLAETYEQYF.

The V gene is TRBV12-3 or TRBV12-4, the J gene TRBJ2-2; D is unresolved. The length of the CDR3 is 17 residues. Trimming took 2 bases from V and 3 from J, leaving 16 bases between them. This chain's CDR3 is CASSLMTQPIHTGELFF. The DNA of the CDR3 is TGTGCCAGCAGTTTAATGACACAGCCAATCCACACCGGGGAGCTGTTTTTT.

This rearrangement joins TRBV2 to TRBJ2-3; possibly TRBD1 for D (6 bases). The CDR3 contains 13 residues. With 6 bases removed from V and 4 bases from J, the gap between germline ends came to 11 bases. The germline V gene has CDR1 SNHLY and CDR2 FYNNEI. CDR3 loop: CASRRTASDTQYF. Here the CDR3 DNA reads TGTGCCAGCAGGCGGACAGCTTCAGATACGCAGTATTTT. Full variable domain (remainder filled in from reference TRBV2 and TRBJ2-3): EPEVTQTPSHQVTQMGQEVILRCVPISNHLYFYWYRQILGQKVEFLVSFYNNEISEKSEIFDDQFSVERPDGSNFTLKIRSTKLEDSAMYFCASRRTASDTQYFGPGTRLTVL.

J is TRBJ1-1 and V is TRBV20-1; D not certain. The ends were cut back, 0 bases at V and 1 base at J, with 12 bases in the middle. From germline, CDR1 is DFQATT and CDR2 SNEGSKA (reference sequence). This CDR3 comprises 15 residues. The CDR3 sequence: CSARDPATKNTEAFF. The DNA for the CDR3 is TGCAGTGCTAGAGACCCCGCAACAAAGAACACTGAAGCTTTCTTT.

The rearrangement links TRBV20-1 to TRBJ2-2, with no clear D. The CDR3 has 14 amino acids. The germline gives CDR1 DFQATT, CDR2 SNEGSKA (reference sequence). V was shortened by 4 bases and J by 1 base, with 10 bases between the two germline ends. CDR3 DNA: TGCAGTGCTATACCATGGATGAACACCGGGGAGCTGTTTTTT. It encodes CSAIPWMNTGELFF.

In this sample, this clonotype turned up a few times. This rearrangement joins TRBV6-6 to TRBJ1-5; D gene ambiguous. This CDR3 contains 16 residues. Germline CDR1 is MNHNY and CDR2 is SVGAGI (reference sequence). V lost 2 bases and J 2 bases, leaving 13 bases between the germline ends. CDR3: CASSYHRDRGNQPQHF. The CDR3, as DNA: TGTGCCAGCAGTTACCATCGGGATAGGGGCAATCAGCCCCAGCATTTT.

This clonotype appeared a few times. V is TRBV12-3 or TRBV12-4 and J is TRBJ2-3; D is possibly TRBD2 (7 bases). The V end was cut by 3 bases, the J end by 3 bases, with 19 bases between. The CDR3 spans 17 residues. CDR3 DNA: TGTGCCAGCAGTTTCAGTCGGGGGCGGGAGAGGACAGATACGCAGTATTTT. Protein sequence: CASSFSRGRERTDTQYF.

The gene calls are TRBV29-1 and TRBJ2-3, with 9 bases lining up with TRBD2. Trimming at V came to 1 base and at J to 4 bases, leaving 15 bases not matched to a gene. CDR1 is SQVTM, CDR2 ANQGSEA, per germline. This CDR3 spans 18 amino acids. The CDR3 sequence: CSVEVGGREGLIPDTQYF. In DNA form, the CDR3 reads TGCAGCGTTGAAGTAGGGGGGCGGGAGGGCCTGATTCCAGATACGCAGTATTTT.

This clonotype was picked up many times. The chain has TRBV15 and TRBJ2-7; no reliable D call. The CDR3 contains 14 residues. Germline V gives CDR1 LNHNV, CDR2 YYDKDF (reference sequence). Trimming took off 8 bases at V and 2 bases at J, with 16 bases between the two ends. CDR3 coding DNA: TGTGCCACCCGCTTCCGAACCGGGCCCTACGAGCAGTACTTC. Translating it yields CATRFRTGPYEQYF. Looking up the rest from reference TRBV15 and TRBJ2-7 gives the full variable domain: DAMVIQNPRYQVTQFGKPVTLSCSQTLNHNVMYWYQQKSSQAPKLLFHYYDKDFNNEADTPDNFQSRRPNTSFCFLDIRSPGLGDTAMYLCATRFRTGPYEQYFGPGTRLTVT.

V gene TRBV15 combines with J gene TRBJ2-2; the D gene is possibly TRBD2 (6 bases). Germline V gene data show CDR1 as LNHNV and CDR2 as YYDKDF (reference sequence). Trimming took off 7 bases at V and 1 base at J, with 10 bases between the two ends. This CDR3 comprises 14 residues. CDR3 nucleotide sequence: TGTGCCACCAAAGGCGGGATGAACACCGGGGAGCTGTTTTTT. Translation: CATKGGMNTGELFF.

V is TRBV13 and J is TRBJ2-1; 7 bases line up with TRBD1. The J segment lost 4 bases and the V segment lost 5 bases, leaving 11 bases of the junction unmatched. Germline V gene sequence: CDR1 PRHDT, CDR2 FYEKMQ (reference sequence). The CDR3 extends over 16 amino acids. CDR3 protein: CASSPRGGYGYNEQFF. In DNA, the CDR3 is TGTGCCAGCAGCCCCAGAGGGGGCTACGGGTACAATGAGCAGTTCTTC. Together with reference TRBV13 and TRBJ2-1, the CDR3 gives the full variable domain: AAGVIQSPRHLIKEKRETATLKCYPIPRHDTVYWYQQGPGQDPQFLISFYEKMQSDKGSIPDRFSAQQFSDYHSELNMSSLELGDSALYFCASSPRGGYGYNEQFFGPGTRLTVL.

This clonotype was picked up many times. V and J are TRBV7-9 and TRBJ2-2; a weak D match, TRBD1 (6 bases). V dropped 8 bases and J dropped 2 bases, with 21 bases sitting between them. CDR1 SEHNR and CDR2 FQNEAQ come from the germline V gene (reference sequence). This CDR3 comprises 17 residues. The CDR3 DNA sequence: TGTGCCAGCCACTTCGGGACACCTGAAAAAAACACCGGGGAGCTGTTTTTT. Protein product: CASHFGTPEKNTGELFF.

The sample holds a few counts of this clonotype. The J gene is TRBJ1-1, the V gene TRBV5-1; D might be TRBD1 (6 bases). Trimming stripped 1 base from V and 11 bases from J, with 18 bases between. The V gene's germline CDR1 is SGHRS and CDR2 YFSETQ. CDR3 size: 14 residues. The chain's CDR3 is CASSLLSTGVEAFF. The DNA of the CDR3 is TGCGCCAGCAGCTTGCTTTCGACAGGAGTCGAGGCTTTCTTT. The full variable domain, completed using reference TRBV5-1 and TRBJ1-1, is KAGVTQTPRYLIKTRGQQVTLSCSPISGHRSVSWYQQTPGQGLQFLFEYFSETQRNKGNFPGRFSGRQFSNSRSEMNVSTLELGDSALYLCASSLLSTGVEAFFGQGTRLTVV.